The entry that follows covers one TCR beta chain sequence. What it recognizes is unknown. Germline lookup yields CDR1 SQVTM and CDR2 ANQGSEA. The CDR3 loop spans 13 amino acids. V lost 7 bases to trimming and J lost 2 bases; unmatched junction nucleotides: 7. The source of the sample is a study of cytotoxic CD8 clonotypes in ibrutinib-treated CLL. About the research overall: The study recorded mean values of approximately 260,000 productive templates and 94,082 productive rearrangements per sample.

Extraction of around 1.9 micrograms of genomic DNA from cryopreserved PBMCs supplied material for TCR beta libraries. Some clones are missing from TCRdb's copy, which holds only in-frame ones; the method was immunoSEQ multiplex PCR. This sample yields about 17,000 clones, of which 80% to 85% are seen a single time; over 15% belongs to the top ten. Study-level findings and limits: Elevated clonality accompanied ibrutinib response, with a return toward baseline values at progression. With treatment, public clonotypes, which were uncommon, either contracted or remained stable.

The sequence was obtained from a human donor with chronic lymphocytic leukemia. Source: PBMCs, taken before ibrutinib treatment. The chain is built from TRBV29-1 and TRBJ2-5, with 7 bases fitting TRBD1. Here the CDR3 DNA reads TGCAGCGGACAGGGTTTTGGGCAAGAGACCCAGTACTTC. It encodes CSGQGFGQETQYF.